This TCR beta chain was recorded in a study of control samples from healthy donors and cancer patients. TCRdb keeps only in-frame clones here, not all; method: immunoSEQ multiplex PCR. The sample contains 65,000 to 100,000 clones, 91% of which appear only once. CDR1 and CDR2 (germline): SEHNR, FQNEAQ (reference sequence). The V and J ends lost 1 base and 6 bases respectively, with 12 bases between them. This CDR3 region has 14 residues. What was sequenced was blood. This receptor was taken from a man over 45 in good health. V and J are TRBV7-9 and TRBJ1-2; no clear D gene. In DNA, the CDR3 is TGTGCCAGCAGCTTAGGTTTCATGGACGATGGCTACACCTTC. Its translation: CASSLGFMDDGYTF.